This TCR beta chain was sequenced for a study of spatial heterogeneity in lung cancer. Time point meaning: sample taken at primary tumor resection. Sequencing of whole RNA from tumor, nontumor lung or frozen PBMC involved no sorting. TCRdb reprocessed the 5' RACE reads with MiXCR, giving one entry per CDR3 protein. This table has approximately 90,000 distinct CDR3 sequences, about 9.4% appearing once. V lost 1 base and J lost 0, with 9 bases in between. CDR3 length: 16 amino acids. The V gene's germline CDR1 is LNHDA and CDR2 SQIVND (reference sequence). The specimen comprised PBMCs, sampled at surgery. The clonotype was recovered from a male donor with early-stage non-small cell lung cancer. V is TRBV19 and J is TRBJ2-2; D is uncertain. This chain's CDR3 is CASSIVNRPNTGELFF. CDR3 DNA sequence: TGTGCCAGTAGTATAGTAAACCGACCGAACACCGGGGAGCTGTTTTTT.